This passage covers 21 T cell receptor beta chains from one sample sequenced in a study of T cell repertoires in breast cancer. Primers covering all TCR V genes were used in emulsion RT-PCR on CD8+ T cells. Unpaired genes were suppressed by blocking oligonucleotides during a second nested PCR. TCRdb called the emulsion pairing reads again in MiXCR, with one record for every CDR3 protein. In the table there are about 40,000 distinct CDR3 sequences, 35% to 50% of which are singletons. Sequenced material: CD8+ T cells. The origin of the receptors is a pool of human donors with breast cancer or a healthy control (not recorded which).

The V gene is TRBV7-8, the J gene TRBJ1-5; perhaps TRBD1 as D (5 bases). Germline V gene lookup returns CDR1 SGHVS and CDR2 FQNEAQ. The CDR3 consists of 16 residues. Trimming took off 0 bases at V and 3 bases at J, with 12 bases between the two ends. The CDR3 protein is CASSLARGMYNQPQHF. CDR3 DNA: TGTGCCAGCAGCTTAGCAAGGGGAATGTACAATCAGCCCCAGCATTTT.

Only a few counts were recorded for this clonotype. V usage is TRBV27 and J usage is TRBJ1-5; D gene unclear. This CDR3 spans 15 amino acids. CDR1 MNHEY and CDR2 SMNVEV come from the germline V gene (reference sequence). V lost 2 bases to trimming and J lost 0 bases, with 8 bases between them. The CDR3 loop is CASSLAGYSNQPQHF. The CDR3 nucleotides read TGTGCCAGCAGTTTAGCGGGCTATAGCAATCAGCCCCAGCATTTT.

In DNA form, the CDR3 reads TGTGCCAGCAGTGAAGCGGGACAGGGAACCTACGAGCAGTACTTC. It specifies CASSEAGQGTYEQYF. The chain links TRBV6-1 to TRBJ2-7, with 9 bases matching TRBD1. V gave up 0 bases and J gave up 2 bases; unmatched junction bases: 2. This CDR3 is 15 amino acids long. Per the germline V gene, CDR1 is MNHNS and CDR2 is SASEGT.

The CDR3 reads CASQGHSTNEKLFF. The CDR3 bases are TGTGCCAGCCAGGGACACTCAACTAATGAAAAACTGTTTTTT. The chain couples TRBV7-9 to TRBJ1-4, with D maybe TRBD1 (6 bases). The CDR3 is 14 residues long. V dropped 8 bases and J dropped 0 bases, with 10 bases sitting between them. CDR1 SEHNR and CDR2 FQNEAQ come from the germline V gene (reference sequence). Variable domain in full (rest from reference TRBV7-9 and TRBJ1-4): DTGVSQNPRHKITKRGQNVTFRCDPISEHNRLYWYRQTLGQGPEFLTYFQNEAQLEKSRLLSDRFSAERPKGSFSTLEIQRTEQGDSAMYLCASQGHSTNEKLFFGSGTQLSVL.

This clonotype came up many times. The CDR3 DNA is TGCAGTGCTAGCCGGACAGGGAGGGGAACTGAAGCTTTCTTT. It encodes CSASRTGRGTEAFF. The V call is TRBV20-1, the J call TRBJ1-1; 8 bases fit TRBD1. Trimming at V came to 3 bases and at J to 5 bases, leaving 8 bases not matched to a gene. The germline V gene encodes CDR1 DFQATT and CDR2 SNEGSKA (reference sequence). The CDR3 extends over 14 amino acids.

The chain joins TRBV6-1 to TRBJ2-7; D not certain. CDR1 is MNHNS, CDR2 SASEGT, per germline. This CDR3 has 14 amino acids. V gave up 6 bases and J gave up 0 bases, with 12 bases separating them. The CDR3 DNA reads as TGTGCCAGCAGCTCCCACCAGAGCTCCTACGAGCAGTACTTC. Residues: CASSSHQSSYEQYF.

The chain employs TRBV7-3 and TRBJ1-1; D is unresolved. This CDR3 comprises 13 residues. Germline CDR1 SGHTA, CDR2 FQGTGA. V lost 5 bases to trimming and J lost 2 bases, with 9 bases between them. The CDR3 DNA sequence: TGTGCCAGCAGCCCCATGCCTAACACTGAAGCTTTCTTT. This sequence encodes CASSPMPNTEAFF.

The genes are TRBV20-1 and TRBJ2-1; 10 nucleotides line up with TRBD2. The J segment lost 4 bases and the V segment lost 5 bases, leaving 14 bases of the junction unmatched. The CDR3 has 17 residues. Looked up from germline, CDR1 is DFQATT and CDR2 is SNEGSKA (reference sequence). CDR3 sequence: CSAPLAKLAGDYNEQFF. The CDR3 nucleotides read TGCAGTGCTCCCCTGGCTAAGCTAGCGGGAGATTACAATGAGCAGTTCTTC.

The rearrangement uses TRBV19 and TRBJ1-2; the D is unclear. The germline gives CDR1 LNHDA, CDR2 SQIVND (reference sequence). The CDR3 extends over 14 amino acids. The V and J ends lost 8 bases and 4 bases respectively, with 17 bases between them. The CDR3 nucleotides read TGTGCCAGTGTTCGGTCGTACAGAGGCTATGGCTACACCTTC. It translates to CASVRSYRGYGYTF. Looking up the rest from reference TRBV19 and TRBJ1-2 gives the full variable domain: DGGITQSPKYLFRKEGQNVTLSCEQNLNHDAMYWYRQDPGQGLRLIYYSQIVNDFQKGDIAEGYSVSREKKESFPLTVTSAQKNPTAFYLCASVRSYRGYGYTFGSGTRLTVV.

This clonotype was seen a few times. The chain couples TRBV19 to TRBJ2-1, with TRBD2 as a possible D gene (6 bases). Germline loops: CDR1 LNHDA, CDR2 SQIVND (reference sequence). This CDR3 region has 17 residues. V lost 1 base, J lost 7 bases, and 20 bases lay in between. The CDR3 here is CASSIGLRFGGDNEQFF. The CDR3 DNA is TGTGCCAGTAGTATAGGTCTCCGCTTTGGAGGGGATAATGAGCAGTTCTTC.

For this clonotype: A single base separates this from a much larger clone, so it may be a read error. This rearrangement joins TRBV20-1 to TRBJ1-2; the D is unclear. Per germline, CDR1 DFQATT and CDR2 SNEGSKA (reference sequence). This CDR3 contains 14 residues. CDR3 in amino acids: CSASSRAANYGYAF. The CDR3, as DNA: TGCAGTGCTAGTAGCCGGGCAGCCAACTATGGCTACGCCTTC.

V is TRBV28 and J is TRBJ2-5; perhaps TRBD1 as D (5 bases). The CDR3 totals 13 residues. Trimming left V 1 base short and J 5 bases short, with 8 bases between. Germline V gene data show CDR1 as MDHEN and CDR2 as SYDVKM. As DNA, the CDR3 is TGTGCCAGCAGTTTATCAGGGTTGGAGACCCAGTACTTC. Translating it yields CASSLSGLETQYF.

The chain joins TRBV27 to TRBJ2-4; TRBD1 matches 9 bases. V was clipped by 3 bases and J by 9 bases; unmatched bases: 6. The CDR3 is made up of 14 amino acids. Germline V gene lookup returns CDR1 MNHEY and CDR2 SMNVEV (reference sequence). The CDR3 bases are TGTGCCAGCAGTTTTACGGGACAGGGTACCATTCAGTACTTC. It yields the protein CASSFTGQGTIQYF.

Notes on this clonotype: The junction does not match germline at one end; this may be a read error. The rearrangement joins TRBV20-1 to TRBJ1-1; D is ambiguous. The CDR3 covers 14 residues. Germline V gene data show CDR1 as DFQATT and CDR2 as SNEGSKA (reference sequence). CDR3 region: CSARDGSSNTEASF. The CDR3 DNA follows: TGCAGTGCTAGAGATGGAAGTTCGAATACTGAAGCTTCCTTT.

This clonotype was seen a handful of times. The chain uses TRBV7-3 and TRBJ2-1, with TRBD2 as a possible D gene (6 bases). Trimming removed 5 bases from V and 8 bases from J, with 13 bases in between. Germline-derived CDR1 and CDR2 are SGHTA and FQGTGA. The CDR3 runs to 13 residues. The CDR3 loop reads CASSIGWGDEQFF. The CDR3 coding sequence is TGTGCCAGCAGCATAGGGTGGGGGGATGAGCAGTTCTTC.

Regarding this clonotype: Relative to the germline gene, one junction end is altered; a read error may explain this. The chain links TRBV7-2 to TRBJ2-1; D is ambiguous. The CDR3 covers 15 residues. CDR1 is SGHTA, CDR2 FQGNSA, per germline. The CDR3 reads CASSRDKQLTNERFF. The CDR3 region has the DNA TGTGCCAGCAGCCGTGACAAGCAACTCACAAATGAGCGGTTCTTC.

A single count supports this clonotype. The chain recombines TRBV10-3 with TRBJ2-1; the D is unclear. The CDR3 runs to 12 residues. Per germline, CDR1 ENHRY and CDR2 SYGVKD. V was shortened by 2 bases and J by 6 bases, with 5 bases between the two germline ends. CDR3 sequence reads: CAISEPSNEQFF. CDR3 sequence (DNA): TGTGCCATCAGTGAGCCAAGCAATGAGCAGTTCTTC.

This chain connects TRBV7-9 to TRBJ1-2; 7 nucleotides align to TRBD1. There are 19 residues in the CDR3. CDR1 and CDR2 from the germline V gene are SEHNR and FQNEAQ (reference sequence). The V gene end was trimmed by 1 base and the J gene end by 0 bases; junction bases not matched to a gene: 14. The CDR3 is CASSLETADRDSSNYGYTF. CDR3 bases: TGTGCCAGCAGCTTAGAGACTGCGGATCGGGACAGTTCTAACTATGGCTACACCTTC.

The CDR3 protein is CASSLVMGSSGEQYF. The CDR3, as DNA: TGTGCCAGCAGCTTAGTGATGGGGTCTAGCGGCGAGCAGTACTTC. The chain joins TRBV7-2 to TRBJ2-7; 7 bases line up with TRBD2. The CDR3 covers 15 residues. V shed 1 base and J 6 bases; nucleotides not matched to a gene: 9. CDR1 SGHTA and CDR2 FQGNSA come from the germline V gene.

The chain recombines TRBV12-3 or TRBV12-4 with TRBJ2-4; 7 bases map to TRBD2. Germline trimming cut 1 base from V and 6 bases from J; bases unmatched to any gene: 3. This CDR3 spans 14 amino acids. CDR3 sequence: CASSLGPGGNIQYF. In nucleotides, the CDR3 is TGTGCCAGCAGTTTAGGCCCGGGGGGAAACATTCAGTACTTC.

Remarks on this clonotype: The conserved phenylalanine or tryptophan normally closing the CDR3 is absent here, so this likely arose from a read error. The chain combines TRBV27 with TRBJ2-7; D is ambiguous. This CDR3 contains 14 residues. Germline-derived CDR1 and CDR2 are MNHEY and SMNVEV (reference sequence). Trimming shortened V by 4 bases and J by 0 bases, and 10 bases separated the two germline ends. CDR3 bases: TGTGCCAGCAGTTACGCAGCCAGCTCCTACGAGCAGTACCTC. It yields the protein CASSYAASSYEQYL.